These 8 T cell receptor beta chains were all obtained from the same sample, sequenced in a study of OX40 agonist ivuxolimab in advanced cancers. Produced via immunoSEQ multiplex PCR; TCRdb's table is partial and in-frame only. The sample has 43,000 or so clones; about nine tenths are singletons. Material: CD4+ or CD8+ T cells sorted from blood, obtained in a trial of the OX40 agonist ivuxolimab. All receptors come from an adult with an advanced solid tumor such as melanoma, head and neck, liver or kidney cancer.

The V call is TRBV6-1, the J call TRBJ1-5; 10 nucleotides line up with TRBD1. This CDR3 is built from 14 residues. Germline trimming cut 6 bases from V and 6 bases from J; bases unmatched to any gene: 5. Germline values: CDR1 MNHNS, CDR2 SASEGT. The DNA of the CDR3 is TGTGCCAGCAGCTTCGACAGGGGGCCTCAGCCCCAGCATTTT. Protein: CASSFDRGPQPQHF.

The J gene is TRBJ2-3, the V gene TRBV19; perhaps TRBD2 as D (6 bases). V was pared by 5 bases and J by 5 bases, with 17 bases between. Germline V gene lookup returns CDR1 LNHDA and CDR2 SQIVND (reference sequence). The CDR3 covers 15 residues. The CDR3 region has the DNA TGTGCCAGTAGTTCAACCGGACTAAATGTAGATACGCAGTATTTT. Encoded protein: CASSSTGLNVDTQYF. The full variable domain, rest sourced from reference TRBV19 and TRBJ2-3, is DGGITQSPKYLFRKEGQNVTLSCEQNLNHDAMYWYRQDPGQGLRLIYYSQIVNDFQKGDIAEGYSVSREKKESFPLTVTSAQKNPTAFYLCASSSTGLNVDTQYFGPGTRLTVL.

This chain joins TRBV6-4 and TRBJ1-2; 8 bases are a match to TRBD1. Trimming removed 6 bases from V and 8 bases from J; junction bases left unmatched: 8. The germline gives CDR1 MRHNA, CDR2 SNTAGT. The CDR3 spans 13 residues. CDR3 protein: CASSPTRQGGYTF. The CDR3 DNA sequence: TGTGCCAGCAGCCCCACTCGACAGGGGGGCTACACCTTC.

V is TRBV9 and J is TRBJ1-1, with unresolved D. The germline V and J ends were trimmed by 3 bases and 7 bases, with 16 bases remaining between them. CDR3 length: 14 residues. Germline V gives CDR1 SGDLS, CDR2 YYNGEE. This chain's CDR3 is CASSATLGGNEAFF. CDR3 DNA sequence: TGTGCCAGCAGCGCTACCCTCGGTGGGAATGAAGCTTTCTTT.

The CDR3 sequence: CASSSFGSGRVTDTQYF. CDR3 sequence (DNA): TGTGCCAGCAGCTCTTTCGGTAGCGGGAGGGTCACAGATACGCAGTATTTT. The chain employs TRBV7-2 and TRBJ2-3; 11 bases match TRBD2. Germline assignment: CDR1 SGHTA and CDR2 FQGNSA. V trimming: 4 bases; J trimming: 2 bases; junction bases outside the gene matches: 8. This CDR3 has 17 amino acids.

The chain links TRBV11-2 to TRBJ2-3, with TRBD1 matching over 7 bases. Germline V CDR1 and CDR2: SGHAT, FQNNGV. The junction had 8 bases not matched to a gene; V was cut back by 5 bases and J by 3 bases. The CDR3 runs 15 residues. The CDR3 spells CASSAWDRTTDTQYF. The CDR3 region has the DNA TGTGCCAGCAGCGCGTGGGACAGAACTACAGATACGCAGTATTTT.

The J gene is TRBJ2-1, the V gene TRBV25-1; possible D gene TRBD1, 5 bases. The ends were cut back, 2 bases at V and 6 bases at J, with 17 bases in the middle. Per germline, CDR1 MGHDK and CDR2 SYGVNS. The CDR3 loop spans 16 amino acids. CDR3 amino acids: CASSEVQGRGTNEQFF. In DNA form, the CDR3 reads TGTGCCAGCAGTGAAGTCCAGGGCCGAGGAACCAATGAGCAGTTCTTC.

This rearrangement joins TRBV25-1 to TRBJ2-5; no clear D gene. The germline V gene has CDR1 MGHDK and CDR2 SYGVNS. The CDR3 covers 11 residues. The V end lost 4 bases, the J end lost 5 bases, and 5 bases lay between the germline ends. The CDR3 DNA is TGTGCCAGCAGTGTAATGGAGACCCAGTACTTC. Translated: CASSVMETQYF.